Sequencing of this T cell receptor (beta chain) was carried out in a study of blood T cell repertoires in COVID-19 (TCRdb year 2020). Some background on the complete study: Collaborator samples came from the United States, Italy and Spain and covered acute and convalescent phases of COVID-19. The material from the prospective study consisted of cDNA or gDNA derived from T cells, B-cell-depleted T cells, or PBMCs. Subjects who had been exposed to COVID-19, were actively infected with it, or had recovered from it provided the deeply sampled blood TCRbeta repertoires that made up the dataset. The repertoires were made available in a free public database intended to serve as a resource for research on the immune response to SARS-CoV-2. The samples were drawn from two sources: the first 160 participants of the ongoing ImmuneRACE study, and 1,200 or so subjects contributed by 6 global collaborators. Sample metadata almost always included a de-identified subject ID, COVID-19 status, age in years and sex. Where available, HLA class I and class II types were taken from metadata supplied by the sample provider and were not determined by assay-based typing.

Remarks on this clone: Its antigen has not been determined. No qualities accompany the bases; no much larger clone lies one base away.

Clipping removes 3 bases from V and 4 bases from J, with 8 as the unmatched junction base count. The CDR3 goes from the cysteine to the phenylalanine over 17 residues. Of the read, only the CDR3 DNA is kept; its 51 bases are in frame from base 1. CDR1 and CDR2 (KGHDR, SFDVKD) derive from the germline V gene. Each collaborating institution followed its own protocols to collect whole blood in K2EDTA tubes. Collaborator samples were shipped for TCRbeta analysis as frozen whole blood, isolated PBMCs, or DNA extracted from either sample type. TCRbeta CDR3 regions were amplified from genomic DNA using the immunoSEQ Assay, a bias-controlled multiplex PCR. The original pipeline was this. The number of nucleated cells in each sample was estimated from the amplification of reference gene primers within the assay. Sequence reads were collapsed and filtered to measure the absolute abundance of every unique TCRbeta CDR3 rearrangement. For each sample, productive Simpson clonality was calculated by taking the square root of Simpson's diversity index across productive rearrangements. This immuneACCESS table, as held by TCRdb, lists in-frame sequences with V and J called but not all clones. Of the missing ones, under half trace to an unresolved V gene in checked studies; the others have no known cause. V, J and clone size are those of that table, while D and trimming were read from the DNA. This sample lists 650,000 to 800,000 clones; 85% to 90% were detected once. Roughly 0.26% of the sample comes from the top ten.

The paper's findings and limits, for the study overall: The quantity of clinical and demographic metadata differed by source and by participant and was supplied without curation.

Source material: peripheral blood. Recombination linked TRBV24-1 to TRBJ2-1; TRBD2 aligns with 10 central bases. This sequence was found in a woman in her late teens or twenties with acute or convalescent COVID-19. CDR3 reads: CATSDPFSGGKYNEQFF. The DNA is as follows: TGTGCCACCAGTGATCCCTTTAGCGGGGGGAAGTACAATGAGCAGTTCTTC.